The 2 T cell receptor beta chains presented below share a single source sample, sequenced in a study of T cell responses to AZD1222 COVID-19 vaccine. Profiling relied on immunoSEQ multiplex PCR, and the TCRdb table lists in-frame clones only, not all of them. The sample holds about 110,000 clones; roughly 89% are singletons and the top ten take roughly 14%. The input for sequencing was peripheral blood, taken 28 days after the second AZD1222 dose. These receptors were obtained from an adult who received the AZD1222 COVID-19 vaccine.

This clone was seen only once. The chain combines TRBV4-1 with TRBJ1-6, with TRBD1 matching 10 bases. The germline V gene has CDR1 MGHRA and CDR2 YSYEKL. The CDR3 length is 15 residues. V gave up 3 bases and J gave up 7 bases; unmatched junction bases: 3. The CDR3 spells CASSHPGQGNSPLHF. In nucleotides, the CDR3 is TGCGCCAGCAGCCACCCGGGACAGGGGAATTCACCCCTCCACTTT.

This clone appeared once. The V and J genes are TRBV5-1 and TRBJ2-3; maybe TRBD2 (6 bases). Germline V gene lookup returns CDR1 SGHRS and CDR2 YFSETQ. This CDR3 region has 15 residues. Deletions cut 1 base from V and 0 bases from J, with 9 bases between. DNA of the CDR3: TGCGCCAGCAGCTTGAGCGCGGGGAGCACAGATACGCAGTATTTT. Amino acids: CASSLSAGSTDTQYF.